The TCR beta chain under discussion was sequenced for a study of T cells in Graves' hyperthyroidism and ophthalmopathy. Study findings and constraints: Most thyroid clonotypes that were expanded above 0.001 also turned up in blood.

This clonotype was detected once. What it binds is unknown. What was amplified from RNA transcripts were TCR beta CDR3 regions. The TCR CDR3 first-round RT-PCR relied on the HTBI primer set. In TCRdb, the multiplex PCR reads were re-called with MiXCR into one record per CDR3 protein. The repertoire holds about 600,000 distinct CDR3 sequences, with approximately 15% as singletons. Germline V gene lookup returns CDR1 SGHRS and CDR2 YFSETQ. The CDR3 consists of 15 residues. Trimming pared 1 base from V and 0 bases from J, leaving 10 bases between. Sequencing used blood. This TCR came from a woman between 35 and 50 years old with Graves' ophthalmopathy. The V and J genes are TRBV5-1 and TRBJ2-5; D is uncertain. CDR3 nucleotides: TGCGCCAGCAGCTTGCGTAGCCCAGACCAAGAGACCCAGTACTTC. Protein: CASSLRSPDQETQYF.